This TCR beta chain was obtained from a study of cytomegalovirus exposure and HLA in healthy donors. Overall study results and limits: The authors later found TCR association rates varying by HLA locus, with DRB1 most and HLA-C fewest.

Per germline, CDR1 MNHNS and CDR2 SASEGT. V lost 3 bases, J lost 3 bases, and 8 bases lay in between. The CDR3 totals 13 residues. This clone turned up a few times. Its antigen is undetermined. The PCR employed 60 Vbeta primers together with 13 Jbeta primers. Per the original methods: Later analysis identified 80 million to 85 million unique TCR beta chains, about 11 million shared. Libraries were prepared by immunoSEQ multiplex PCR; TCRdb keeps only in-frame clonotypes and omits some of them. V, J and clone size reflect that table, while D and trimming were determined from the DNA. The table has about 120,000 clones, roughly four fifths seen once.

The sequenced sample was PBMCs. This TCR was sampled from a woman in her thirties or forties in good health and CMV-seropositive. The rearrangement joins TRBV6-1 to TRBJ1-2, with unresolved D. CDR3 loop: CASSEGGDYGYTF. In nucleotides, the CDR3 is TGTGCCAGCAGTGAGGGCGGGGACTATGGCTACACCTTC.